The clone carrying this T cell receptor (beta chain) has at least ten counts. What it recognizes is unknown. cDNA molecules, individually, were tagged with unique molecular identifiers. Via MiXCR, TCRdb re-called the 5' RACE reads, giving one row per CDR3 protein. The sample holds 35,000 to 45,000 distinct CDR3 sequences; around 5.7% are singletons and the top ten take under 15%. These data originate in a study of early T cells in non-severe SARS-CoV-2 infection. Study conclusions and caveats: VDJdb-based matching was biased toward anti-spike CD8 responses and missed private and CD4 specificities.

The origin of this receptor is an adult who was a healthcare worker with PCR-confirmed SARS-CoV-2 infection or an uninfected control (not recorded which). The sample was whole blood.

CDR3 nucleotides: TGTGCCAGCAGACTACGGGGCTCTGGGGCCAACGTCCTGACTTTC. Amino acids: CASRLRGSGANVLTF. The V call is TRBV6-2 or TRBV6-3, the J call TRBJ2-6; TRBD2 is a possible D gene (5 bases). Trimming took 6 bases from V and 0 from J, leaving 9 bases between them. The CDR3 runs to 15 residues. Germline CDR1 MNHEY, CDR2 SVGEGT.